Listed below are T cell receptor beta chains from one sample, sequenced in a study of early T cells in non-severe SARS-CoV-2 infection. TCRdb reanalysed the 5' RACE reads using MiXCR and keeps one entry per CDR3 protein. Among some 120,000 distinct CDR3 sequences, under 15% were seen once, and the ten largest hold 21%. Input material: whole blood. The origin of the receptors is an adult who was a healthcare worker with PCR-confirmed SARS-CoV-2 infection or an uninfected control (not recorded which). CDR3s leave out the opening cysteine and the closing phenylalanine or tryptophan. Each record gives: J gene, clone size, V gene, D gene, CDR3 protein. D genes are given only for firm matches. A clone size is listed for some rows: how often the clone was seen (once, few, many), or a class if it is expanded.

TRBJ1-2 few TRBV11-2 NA ASSLSRSHGYT
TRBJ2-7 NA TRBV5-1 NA ASSTDSYEQY
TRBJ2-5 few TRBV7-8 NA ASSPSAGPETQY
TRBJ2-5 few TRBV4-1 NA ASSFARGLQETQY
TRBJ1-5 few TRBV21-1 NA ASSLSFRDRSCPQH
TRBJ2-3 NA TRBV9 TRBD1 ASSVGGFGTDTDTQY
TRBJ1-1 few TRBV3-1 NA ASSQGGRAAF
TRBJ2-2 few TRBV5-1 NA ASSVHRDWNTGELF
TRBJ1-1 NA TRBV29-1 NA SGLNTEAF
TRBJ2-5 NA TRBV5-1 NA ASSSDVGTQY
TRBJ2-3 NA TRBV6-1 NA ASRTGPLTDTQY
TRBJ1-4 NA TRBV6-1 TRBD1 ASTATGEEKLF
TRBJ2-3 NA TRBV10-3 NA AISATPDTQY
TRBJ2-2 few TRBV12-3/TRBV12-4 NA ASSFEVTGELF
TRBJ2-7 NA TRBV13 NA ASSSTYGDYEQY
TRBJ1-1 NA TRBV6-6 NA ASSYSVTSFSAF
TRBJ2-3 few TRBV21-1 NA ASNPQGQEWDTQY
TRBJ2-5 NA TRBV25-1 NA ASKGRIQETQY
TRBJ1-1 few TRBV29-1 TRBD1 SVEAHRGLNTEAF
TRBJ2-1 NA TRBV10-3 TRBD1 AISVTGTGGFDEQF
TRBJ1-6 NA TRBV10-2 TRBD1 ASRTGANSPLH
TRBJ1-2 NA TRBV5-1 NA ASSSLQTGGGYT
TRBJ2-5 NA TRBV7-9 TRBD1 ASSPPGTGVLETQY
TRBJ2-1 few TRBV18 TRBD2 ASSLAGGYEQF
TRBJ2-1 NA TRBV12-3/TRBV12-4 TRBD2 ASSYLLRGGRSDEQF
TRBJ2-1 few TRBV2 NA ASAGSRVSNEQF
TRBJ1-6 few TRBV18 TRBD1 ASSPGGTGRNSPLH
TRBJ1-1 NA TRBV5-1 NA ASSAGHPNTEAF
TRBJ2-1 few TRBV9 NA ASSVDPGAHEQF
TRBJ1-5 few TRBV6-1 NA ASSEGRQVTQPQH
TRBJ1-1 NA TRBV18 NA ASSGDQGFSRTEAF
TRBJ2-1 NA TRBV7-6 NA ASSEGLGFYEQF
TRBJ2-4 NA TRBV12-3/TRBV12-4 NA ASSWGSGGGSIQY
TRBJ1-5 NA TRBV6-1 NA ASSGRQAWGNQPQH
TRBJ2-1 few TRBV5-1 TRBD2 ASSELADYNEQF
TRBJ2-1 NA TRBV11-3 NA ASSLEVGEQF
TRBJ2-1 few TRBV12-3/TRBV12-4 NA ASRDDPRPGADFEQF
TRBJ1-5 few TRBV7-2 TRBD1 ASSPGQTRYQPQH
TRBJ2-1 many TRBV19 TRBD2 ASSLGPGLAADSYNEQF
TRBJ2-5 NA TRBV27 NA ASSFVGQQETQY
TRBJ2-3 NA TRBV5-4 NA ASSSRPGADTQY
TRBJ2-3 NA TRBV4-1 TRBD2 ASSQDPGTSLPDTQY
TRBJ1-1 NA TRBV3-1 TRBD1 ASSPQGVGEAF
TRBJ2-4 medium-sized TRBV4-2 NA ASSQDVLAKNIQY
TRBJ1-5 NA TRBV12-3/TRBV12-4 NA ASSAADQPQH
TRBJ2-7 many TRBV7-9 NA ASSLDEGPYEQY
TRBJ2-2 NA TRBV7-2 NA ASSLEVNTGELF